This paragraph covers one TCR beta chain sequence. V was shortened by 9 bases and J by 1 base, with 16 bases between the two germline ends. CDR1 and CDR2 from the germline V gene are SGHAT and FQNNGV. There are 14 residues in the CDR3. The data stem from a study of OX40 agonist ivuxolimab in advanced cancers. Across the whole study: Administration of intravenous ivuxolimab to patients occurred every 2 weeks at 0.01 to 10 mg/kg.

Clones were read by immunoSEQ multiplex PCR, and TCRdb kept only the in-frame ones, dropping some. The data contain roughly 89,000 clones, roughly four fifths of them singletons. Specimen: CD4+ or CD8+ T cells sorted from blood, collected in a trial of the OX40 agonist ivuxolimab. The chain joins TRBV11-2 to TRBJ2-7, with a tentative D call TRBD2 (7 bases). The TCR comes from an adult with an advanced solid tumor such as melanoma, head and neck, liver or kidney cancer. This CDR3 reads CASGGGLRSYEQYF. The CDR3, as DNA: TGTGCCAGTGGGGGGGGCCTAAGGTCCTACGAGCAGTACTTC.